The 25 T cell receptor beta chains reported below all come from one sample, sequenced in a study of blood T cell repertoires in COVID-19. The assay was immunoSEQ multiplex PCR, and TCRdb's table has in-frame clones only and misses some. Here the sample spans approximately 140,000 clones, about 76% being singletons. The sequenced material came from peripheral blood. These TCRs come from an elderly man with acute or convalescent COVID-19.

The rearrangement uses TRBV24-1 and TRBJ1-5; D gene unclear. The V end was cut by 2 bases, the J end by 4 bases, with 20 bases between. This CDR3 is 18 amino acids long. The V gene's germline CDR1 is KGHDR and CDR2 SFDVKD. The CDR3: CATSDSGSAALTNQPQHF. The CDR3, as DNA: TGTGCCACCAGTGATTCTGGTTCTGCCGCCTTAACAAATCAGCCCCAGCATTTT.

The DNA for the CDR3 is TGTGCCAGCAGTTTACCCGGGAATCAGCCCCAGCATTTT. Encoded protein: CASSLPGNQPQHF. J is TRBJ1-5 and V is TRBV28; no firm D call. Germline lookup yields CDR1 MDHEN and CDR2 SYDVKM. This CDR3 spans 13 amino acids. The germline V and J ends were trimmed by 2 bases and 4 bases, with 6 bases remaining between them.

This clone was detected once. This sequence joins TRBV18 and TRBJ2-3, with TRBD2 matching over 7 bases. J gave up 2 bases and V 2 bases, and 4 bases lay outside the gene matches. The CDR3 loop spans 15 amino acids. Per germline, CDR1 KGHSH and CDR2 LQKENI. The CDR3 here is CASSPLLAPTDTQYF. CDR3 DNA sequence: TGTGCCAGCTCACCATTACTAGCGCCCACAGATACGCAGTATTTT.

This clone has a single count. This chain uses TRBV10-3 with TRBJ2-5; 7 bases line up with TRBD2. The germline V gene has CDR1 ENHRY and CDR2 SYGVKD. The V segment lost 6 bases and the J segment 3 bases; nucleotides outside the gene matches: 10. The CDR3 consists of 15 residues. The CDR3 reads CAISPRRGGEETQYF. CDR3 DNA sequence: TGTGCCATCAGCCCCCGGAGGGGAGGGGAAGAGACCCAGTACTTC.

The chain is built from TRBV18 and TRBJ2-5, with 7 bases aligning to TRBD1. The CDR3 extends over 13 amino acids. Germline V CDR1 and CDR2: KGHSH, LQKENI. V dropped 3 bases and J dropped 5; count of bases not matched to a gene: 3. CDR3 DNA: TGTGCCAGCTCACCCCCGACAGGGGAGACCCAGTACTTC. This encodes CASSPPTGETQYF.

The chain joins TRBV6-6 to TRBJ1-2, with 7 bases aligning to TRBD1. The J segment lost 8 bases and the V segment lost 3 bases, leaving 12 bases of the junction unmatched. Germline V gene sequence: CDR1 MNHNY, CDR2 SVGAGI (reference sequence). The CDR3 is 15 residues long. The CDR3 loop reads CASSYNPLTGSGYTF. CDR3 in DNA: TGTGCCAGCAGTTATAACCCCCTGACAGGGTCCGGCTACACCTTC.

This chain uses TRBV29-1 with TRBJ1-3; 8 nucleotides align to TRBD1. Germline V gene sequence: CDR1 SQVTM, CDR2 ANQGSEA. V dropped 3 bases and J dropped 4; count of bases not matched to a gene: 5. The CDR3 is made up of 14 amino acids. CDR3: CSVESGGIGNTIYF. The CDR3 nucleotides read TGCAGCGTTGAGTCAGGGGGCATCGGAAACACCATATATTTT.

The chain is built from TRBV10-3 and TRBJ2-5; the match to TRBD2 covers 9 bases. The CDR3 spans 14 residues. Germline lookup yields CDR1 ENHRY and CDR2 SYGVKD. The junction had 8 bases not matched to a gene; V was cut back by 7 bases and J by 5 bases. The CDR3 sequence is CAITSGGPGETQYF. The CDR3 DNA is TGTGCCATCACCAGCGGGGGGCCCGGGGAGACCCAGTACTTC.

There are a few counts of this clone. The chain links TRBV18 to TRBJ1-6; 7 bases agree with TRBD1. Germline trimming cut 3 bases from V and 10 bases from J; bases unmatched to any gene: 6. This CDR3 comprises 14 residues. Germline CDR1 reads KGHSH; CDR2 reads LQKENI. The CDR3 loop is CASSPSTGESPLHF. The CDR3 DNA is TGTGCCAGCTCACCGTCAACAGGGGAGTCACCCCTCCACTTT.

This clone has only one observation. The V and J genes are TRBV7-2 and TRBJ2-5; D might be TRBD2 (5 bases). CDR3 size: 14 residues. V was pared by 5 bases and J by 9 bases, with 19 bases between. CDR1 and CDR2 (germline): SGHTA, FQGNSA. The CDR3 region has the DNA TGTGCCAGCAGCCAGAGACTGAGCGGAGTGGCCCAGTACTTC. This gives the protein CASSQRLSGVAQYF.

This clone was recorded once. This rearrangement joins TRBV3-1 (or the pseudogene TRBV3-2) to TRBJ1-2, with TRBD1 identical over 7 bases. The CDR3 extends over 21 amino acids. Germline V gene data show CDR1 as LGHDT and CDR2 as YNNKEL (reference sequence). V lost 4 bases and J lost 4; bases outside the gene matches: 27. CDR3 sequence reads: CASSRCEYPTGFHRNSYGYTF. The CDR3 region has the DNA TGTGCCAGCAGCCGATGCGAATACCCGACAGGGTTTCACCGAAATAGCTATGGCTACACCTTC.

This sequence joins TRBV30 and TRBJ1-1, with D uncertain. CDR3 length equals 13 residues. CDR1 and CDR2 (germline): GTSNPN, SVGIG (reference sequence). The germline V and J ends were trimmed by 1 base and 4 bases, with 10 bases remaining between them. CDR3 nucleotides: TGTGCCTGGAGTGGGTGGGCGGGCACTGAAGCTTTCTTT. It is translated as CAWSGWAGTEAFF. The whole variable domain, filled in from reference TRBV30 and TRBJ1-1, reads SQTIHQWPATLVQPVGSPLSLECTVEGTSNPNLYWYRQAAGRGLQLLFYSVGIGQISSEVPQNLSASRPQDRQFILSSKKLLLSDSGFYLCAWSGWAGTEAFFGQGTRLTVV.

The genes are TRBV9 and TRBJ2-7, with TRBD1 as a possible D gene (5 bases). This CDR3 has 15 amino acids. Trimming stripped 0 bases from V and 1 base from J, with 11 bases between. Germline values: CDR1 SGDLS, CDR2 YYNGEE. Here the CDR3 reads CASSVDRNPSYEQYF. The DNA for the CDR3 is TGTGCCAGCAGCGTAGACAGGAACCCTTCCTACGAGCAGTACTTC.

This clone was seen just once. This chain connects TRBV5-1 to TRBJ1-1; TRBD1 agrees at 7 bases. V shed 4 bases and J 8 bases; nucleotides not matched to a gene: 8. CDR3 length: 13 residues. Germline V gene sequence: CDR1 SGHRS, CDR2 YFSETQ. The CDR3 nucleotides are TGCGCCAGCAGCCAAACAGGGGCCAGCGAAGCTTTCTTT. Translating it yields CASSQTGASEAFF. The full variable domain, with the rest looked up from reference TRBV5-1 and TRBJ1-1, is KAGVTQTPRYLIKTRGQQVTLSCSPISGHRSVSWYQQTPGQGLQFLFEYFSETQRNKGNFPGRFSGRQFSNSRSEMNVSTLELGDSALYLCASSQTGASEAFFGQGTRLTVV.

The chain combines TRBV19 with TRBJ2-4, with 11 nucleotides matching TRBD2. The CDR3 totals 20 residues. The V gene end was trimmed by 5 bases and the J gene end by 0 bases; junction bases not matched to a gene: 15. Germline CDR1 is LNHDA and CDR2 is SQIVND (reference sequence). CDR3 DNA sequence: TGTGCCAGTAGTGCCCCAACTAGCGGGGGCGATTTACTAGCCAAAAACATTCAGTACTTC. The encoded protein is CASSAPTSGGDLLAKNIQYF.

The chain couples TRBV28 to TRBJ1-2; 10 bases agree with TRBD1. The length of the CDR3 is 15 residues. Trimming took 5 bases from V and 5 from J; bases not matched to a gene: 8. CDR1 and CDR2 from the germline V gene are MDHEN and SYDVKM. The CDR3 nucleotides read TGTGCCAGCAGTCCATGGGGGACAGGGGAGTATGGCTACACCTTC. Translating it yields CASSPWGTGEYGYTF.

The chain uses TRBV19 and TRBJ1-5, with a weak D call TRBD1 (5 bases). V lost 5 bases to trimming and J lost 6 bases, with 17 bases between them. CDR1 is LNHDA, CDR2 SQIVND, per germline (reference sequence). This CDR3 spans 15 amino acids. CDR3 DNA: TGTGCCAGTAGTGTGGGACTGGGAGGTCGTCAGCCCCAGCATTTT. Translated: CASSVGLGGRQPQHF. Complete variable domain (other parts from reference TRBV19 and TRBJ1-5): DGGITQSPKYLFRKEGQNVTLSCEQNLNHDAMYWYRQDPGQGLRLIYYSQIVNDFQKGDIAEGYSVSREKKESFPLTVTSAQKNPTAFYLCASSVGLGGRQPQHFGDGTRLSIL.

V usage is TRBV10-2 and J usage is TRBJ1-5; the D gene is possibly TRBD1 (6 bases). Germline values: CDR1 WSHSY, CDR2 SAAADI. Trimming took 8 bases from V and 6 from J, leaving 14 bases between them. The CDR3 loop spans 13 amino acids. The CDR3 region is CASGRDILQPQHF. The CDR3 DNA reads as TGCGCCAGCGGCCGGGACATCCTTCAGCCCCAGCATTTT.

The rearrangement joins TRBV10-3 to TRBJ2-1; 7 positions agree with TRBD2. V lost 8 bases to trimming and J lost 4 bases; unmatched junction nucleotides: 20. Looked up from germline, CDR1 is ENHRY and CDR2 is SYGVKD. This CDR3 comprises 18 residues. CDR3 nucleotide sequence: TGTGCCATCTCGCCCCCTCAAAGGGCGTTGCGGGGGTACAATGAGCAGTTCTTC. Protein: CAISPPQRALRGYNEQFF.

CDR3 loop: CASSLGRLAGPEQFF. The CDR3 DNA sequence: TGTGCCAGCAGCTTAGGTAGACTAGCGGGGCCCGAGCAGTTCTTC. The genes are TRBV11-3 and TRBJ2-1; 11 nucleotides line up with TRBD2. There are 15 residues in the CDR3. J gave up 10 bases and V 1 base, and 6 bases lay outside the gene matches. The germline V gene has CDR1 SGHNT and CDR2 YENEEA.

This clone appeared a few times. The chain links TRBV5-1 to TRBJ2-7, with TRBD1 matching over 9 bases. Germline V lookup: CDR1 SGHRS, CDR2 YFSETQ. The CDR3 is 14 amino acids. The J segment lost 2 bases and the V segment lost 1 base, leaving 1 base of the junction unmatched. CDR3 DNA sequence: TGCGCCAGCAGCTTGACAGGGGGCCCCTACGAGCAGTACTTC. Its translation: CASSLTGGPYEQYF. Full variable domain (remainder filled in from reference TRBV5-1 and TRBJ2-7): KAGVTQTPRYLIKTRGQQVTLSCSPISGHRSVSWYQQTPGQGLQFLFEYFSETQRNKGNFPGRFSGRQFSNSRSEMNVSTLELGDSALYLCASSLTGGPYEQYFGPGTRLTVT.

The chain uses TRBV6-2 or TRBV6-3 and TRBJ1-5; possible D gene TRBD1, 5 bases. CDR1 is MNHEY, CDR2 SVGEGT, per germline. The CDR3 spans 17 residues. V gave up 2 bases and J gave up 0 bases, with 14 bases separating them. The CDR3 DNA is TGTGCCAGCAGTTACGGTTCAGGGCGGTATAGCAATCAGCCCCAGCATTTT. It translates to CASSYGSGRYSNQPQHF.

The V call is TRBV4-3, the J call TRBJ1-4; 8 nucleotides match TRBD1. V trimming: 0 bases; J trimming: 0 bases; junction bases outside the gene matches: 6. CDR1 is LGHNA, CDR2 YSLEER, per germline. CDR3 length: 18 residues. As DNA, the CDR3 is TGCGCCAGCAGCCAAGAGCTACTGACAGGGGCAACTAATGAAAAACTGTTTTTT. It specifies CASSQELLTGATNEKLFF.

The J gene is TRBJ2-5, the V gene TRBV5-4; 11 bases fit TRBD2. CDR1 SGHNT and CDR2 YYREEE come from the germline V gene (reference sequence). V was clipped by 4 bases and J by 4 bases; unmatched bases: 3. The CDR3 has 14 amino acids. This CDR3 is CASSPGTSGETQYF. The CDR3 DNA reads TGTGCCAGCAGCCCGGGGACTAGCGGAGAGACCCAGTACTTC.

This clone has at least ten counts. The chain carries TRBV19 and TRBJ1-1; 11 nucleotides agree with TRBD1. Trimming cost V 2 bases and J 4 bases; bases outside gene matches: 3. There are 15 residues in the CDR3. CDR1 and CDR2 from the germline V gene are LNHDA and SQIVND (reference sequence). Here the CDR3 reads CASSIIGTGGTEAFF. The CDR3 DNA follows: TGTGCCAGTAGTATAATCGGGACAGGGGGCACTGAAGCTTTCTTT.